This is a list of T cell receptor beta chains from one sample in a study of T-cell memory formation after mild COVID-19. TCRdb re-called the 5' RACE reads with MiXCR, one entry per CDR3 protein. This sample yields about 200,000 distinct CDR3 sequences, of which roughly 17% are seen a single time; roughly 1.9% belongs to the top ten. The sample was PBMCs or a T cell subset sorted from them (not recorded which). The receptors originated from an adult woman who had mild COVID-19 (a few samples of this study predate the infection). Cell type and time point are not known. CDR3s include the opening cysteine and the closing phenylalanine or tryptophan. The D gene is left open where the match is weak. Size is stated for part of the rows, as once, few or many counts, or as a class when the clone is expanded.

v_gene	j_gene	abundance	d_gene	CDR3nt	CDR3aa
TRBV27	TRBJ1-5	NA	NA	TGTGCCAGCAGTCCCTCCCCTTATTCGACAGTAGGAGGTGGTCAGCCCCAGCATTTT	CASSPSPYSTVGGGQPQHF
TRBV12-3/TRBV12-4	TRBJ1-1	NA	TRBD1	TGTGCCAGCAGGGGGGACAGGGCCGCGTCGACTGAAGCTTTCTTT	CASRGDRAASTEAFF
TRBV2	TRBJ1-1	few	NA	TGTGCCAGCACCCTTAGTATGAACACTGAAGCTTTCTTT	CASTLSMNTEAFF
TRBV5-1	TRBJ2-5	few	NA	TGCGCCAGCAGCTTGACACAACAATGGATCCAGTACTTC	CASSLTQQWIQYF
TRBV18	TRBJ1-5	NA	TRBD1	TGTGCCAGCTCACGAAGACAGGGGGCAAGCCAGCCCCAGCATTTT	CASSRRQGASQPQHF
TRBV12-3/TRBV12-4	TRBJ2-1	few	NA	TGTGCCAGCAGTCGCGGGACCGCGGCGATGCAGTTCTTC	CASSRGTAAMQFF
TRBV28	TRBJ2-3	many	NA	TGTGCCAGCAGTTTACCATCTAGGCTTACAGATACGCAGTATTTT	CASSLPSRLTDTQYF
TRBV12-3/TRBV12-4	TRBJ2-7	NA	NA	TGTGCCAGCAGTAACGGACAGCTGCTATCCTACGAGCAGTACTTC	CASSNGQLLSYEQYF
TRBV28	TRBJ2-1	many	TRBD2	TGTGCCAGCAGTCCTGGACTAGGCGGTGACAATGAGCAGTTCTTC	CASSPGLGGDNEQFF
TRBV6-5	TRBJ2-7	NA	NA	TGTGCCAGCAGTTACCGGACCGTCGACAGCCCCTACGAGCAGTACTTC	CASSYRTVDSPYEQYF
TRBV9	TRBJ2-1	few	NA	TGTGCCAGCAGCGTAGTGGGGGATGAGCAGTTCTTC	CASSVVGDEQFF
TRBV7-2	TRBJ2-1	few	NA	TGTGCCAGCAGTACCCGGGGCGGATACTCCTACAATGAGCAGTTCTTC	CASSTRGGYSYNEQFF
TRBV9	TRBJ2-5	NA	NA	TGTGCCAGCAGCTCCTCGGACGGGCGTTCTCAAGAGACCCAGTACTTC	CASSSSDGRSQETQYF
TRBV29-1	TRBJ2-7	few	TRBD1	TGCAGCGTTGCAGGGGGTTACAACGAGCAGTACTTC	CSVAGGYNEQYF
TRBV12-3/TRBV12-4	TRBJ1-1	NA	NA	TGTGCCAGCAGTTTACGGCGGGGGGGCACTGAAGCTTTCTTT	CASSLRRGGTEAFF
TRBV6-5	TRBJ1-2	few	NA	TGTGCCAGCAGGCCGACAGAGCTGAGGGGCTACACCTTC	CASRPTELRGYTF
TRBV15	TRBJ2-1	few	TRBD2	TGTGCCACCAGCCGATTGACTAGCGGGAGTTTTGATGAGCAGTTCTTC	CATSRLTSGSFDEQFF
TRBV5-1	TRBJ1-2	few	TRBD1	TGCGCCAGCAGCCCGGGAGGGGGACAGGGGATTTCGGGCGGCTACACCTTC	CASSPGGGQGISGGYTF
TRBV3-1	TRBJ2-5	NA	NA	TGTGCCAGCACCTCTCGCGGGGCGGAGACCCAGTACTTC	CASTSRGAETQYF
TRBV20-1	TRBJ2-7	many	TRBD2	TGCAGTGCTACCTCGGGCGGGAGAGTTTACGAGCAGTACTTC	CSATSGGRVYEQYF
TRBV18	TRBJ2-1	NA	NA	TGTGCCAGCTCACCACCGACTCCCTCTCAACCTTACAATGAGCAGTTCTTC	CASSPPTPSQPYNEQFF
TRBV2	TRBJ2-7	few	TRBD2	TGTGCCAGCGGACTAGCAGGCCTCTACGAGCAGTACTTC	CASGLAGLYEQYF
TRBV3-1	TRBJ2-3	NA	TRBD2	TGTGCCAGCAGCCAGACTAGCGGGTCACCCACAGATACGCAGTATTTT	CASSQTSGSPTDTQYF
TRBV12-3/TRBV12-4	TRBJ2-1	NA	NA	TGTGCCAGCAGCTACGGGACGGATGCCTACAATGAGCAGTTCTTC	CASSYGTDAYNEQFF
TRBV2	TRBJ2-5	NA	NA	TGTGCCAGCAGTGTCGCAGAGACCCAGTACTTC	CASSVAETQYF
TRBV6-5	TRBJ2-5	few	NA	TGTGCCAGCAGCCGACACCCCGCCATGTCCGAGACCCAGTACTTC	CASSRHPAMSETQYF
TRBV9	TRBJ2-2	NA	NA	TGTGCCAGCAGCGTCCGAAGTCACGGGGCCGGGGAGCTGTTTTTT	CASSVRSHGAGELFF
TRBV12-3/TRBV12-4	TRBJ2-1	medium-sized	NA	TGTGCCAGCAGTTTGAAAGTGGGTCCCTCCTACAATGAGCAGTTCTTC	CASSLKVGPSYNEQFF
TRBV7-6	TRBJ2-7	few	TRBD2	TGTGCCAGCAGCTTATCCCCGCGGGGGGTAGCGGGAGGGAGCACCTACGAGCAGTACTTC	CASSLSPRGVAGGSTYEQYF
TRBV6-5	TRBJ2-1	NA	NA	TGTGCCAGTCGCGCCCCCGGACCGGAGCAGTTCTTC	CASRAPGPEQFF
TRBV6-1	TRBJ1-1	NA	NA	TGTGCCAGCTGGGACCGACTAGTGAACACTGAAGCTTTCTTT	CASWDRLVNTEAFF
TRBV18	TRBJ1-1	NA	TRBD1	TGTGCCAGCTCACCGAGGACAGGTGTCATTAACACTGAAGCTTTCTTT	CASSPRTGVINTEAFF
TRBV25-1	TRBJ2-3	few	TRBD2	TGTGCCAGCAGGGATTGGGGGGGTAGCACAGATACGCAGTATTTT	CASRDWGGSTDTQYF
TRBV6-1	TRBJ2-7	few	NA	TGTGCCAGCAGCTCGGGGGACATCAACTACGAGCAGTACTTC	CASSSGDINYEQYF
TRBV12-3/TRBV12-4	TRBJ2-1	few	NA	TGTGCCAGCAGTCTCAGCGACGGGCGGCACAATGAGCAGTTCTTC	CASSLSDGRHNEQFF
TRBV12-3/TRBV12-4	TRBJ2-2	NA	TRBD2	TGTGCCAGCAGTTTGGGAACTAGCGGGGACACCGGGGAGCTGTTTTTT	CASSLGTSGDTGELFF
TRBV11-3	TRBJ2-1	NA	NA	TGTGCCAGCAGCACTCGGGGCAATGAGCAGTTCTTC	CASSTRGNEQFF
TRBV20-1	TRBJ2-7	NA	NA	TGCAGTGCCCCCATGGGCTTCGAGCAGTACTTC	CSAPMGFEQYF
TRBV5-1	TRBJ2-2	NA	NA	TGCGCCAGCAGCACCCGCGGGCAGTCCACCGGGGAGCTGTTTTTT	CASSTRGQSTGELFF
TRBV7-2	TRBJ1-1	few	NA	TGTGCCAGCCTTCCCAGGACGGGGAACACTGAAGCTTTCTTT	CASLPRTGNTEAFF
TRBV20-1	TRBJ2-1	NA	TRBD2	TGCAGTGCTAGTAAACTAGCGGGGGCGGCCGGTGAGCAGTTCTTC	CSASKLAGAAGEQFF